Below are 13 T cell receptor beta chains sequenced from a single sample in a study of cytomegalovirus exposure and HLA in healthy donors. The PCR ran on 60 Vbeta and 13 Jbeta primers. Method: immunoSEQ multiplex PCR; TCRdb's copy keeps in-frame clones and lacks some. The table lists approximately 200,000 clones, around three quarters of them singletons. The sequencing input was PBMCs. Receptors were obtained from a man aged 40-49 years in good health and CMV-seronegative.

This clone has more than one count but fewer than ten. The chain combines TRBV4-2 with TRBJ1-4; D ambiguous. Germline CDR1 is LGHNA and CDR2 is YNFKEQ. This CDR3 has 15 residues. Trimming stripped 0 bases from V and 4 bases from J, with 9 bases between. The CDR3 region is CASSQDRGINEKLFF. The CDR3 DNA follows: TGTGCCAGCAGCCAAGATCGAGGGATTAATGAAAAACTGTTTTTT.

The chain carries TRBV10-1 and TRBJ2-7; 15 nucleotides agree with TRBD2. The CDR3 totals 16 residues. The V gene's germline CDR1 is WNHNN and CDR2 SYGVQD (reference sequence). With 2 bases clipped from V and 2 bases from J, the junction kept 1 base outside the gene matches. The CDR3 loop reads CASSERTSGRAYEQYF. In DNA, the CDR3 is TGCGCCAGCAGTGAGAGGACTAGCGGGAGGGCCTACGAGCAGTACTTC.

This clone has only one observation. CDR3 DNA: TGTGCCAGCGACGCAGGGCGGTCTGGAAACACCATATATTTT. Amino acid sequence: CASDAGRSGNTIYF. The chain is built from TRBV7-9 and TRBJ1-3; D perhaps matches TRBD1 (5 bases). The CDR3 is 14 amino acids. V dropped 8 bases and J dropped 1 base, with 12 bases sitting between them. The germline V gene has CDR1 SEHNR and CDR2 FQNEAQ (reference sequence).

The V call is TRBV23-1, the J call TRBJ2-1; 11 bases fit TRBD1. TRBV23-1 is an ORF, and what it does is uncertain. V trimming: 6 bases; J trimming: 3 bases; junction bases outside the gene matches: 7. This CDR3 has 16 amino acids. CDR3 loop: CASSGQGARGYNEQFF. In DNA, the CDR3 is TGCGCCAGCAGCGGACAGGGGGCTAGGGGCTACAATGAGCAGTTCTTC.

The genes are TRBV6-5 and TRBJ1-2, with a possible D match to TRBD1 (5 bases). The germline V gene encodes CDR1 MNHEY and CDR2 SVGAGI. The V end was cut by 8 bases, the J end by 7 bases, with 17 bases between. This CDR3 region has 13 residues. Here the CDR3 reads CASGLRGDAGYTF. The CDR3 nucleotides read TGTGCCAGCGGGCTCCGGGGGGATGCTGGCTACACCTTC.

This clone was picked up one time. The chain links TRBV19 to TRBJ2-7, with unresolved D. Trimming took off 5 bases at V and 7 bases at J, with 9 bases between the two ends. The CDR3 runs 11 residues. Germline-derived CDR1 and CDR2 are LNHDA and SQIVND (reference sequence). DNA for the CDR3: TGTGCCAGTAGTCCCGGGTGGGAGCAGTACTTC. Encoded protein: CASSPGWEQYF. The entire variable domain, with the rest obtained from reference TRBV19 and TRBJ2-7, is as follows: DGGITQSPKYLFRKEGQNVTLSCEQNLNHDAMYWYRQDPGQGLRLIYYSQIVNDFQKGDIAEGYSVSREKKESFPLTVTSAQKNPTAFYLCASSPGWEQYFGPGTRLTVT.

The genes are TRBV19 and TRBJ2-7; TRBD1 aligns across 8 bases. This CDR3 is 14 amino acids long. Germline V gene data show CDR1 as LNHDA and CDR2 as SQIVND (reference sequence). V was pared by 4 bases and J by 2 bases, with 4 bases of the junction left unmatched. The CDR3 loop reads CASSRQGTTYEQYF. CDR3 nucleotides: TGTGCCAGTAGTAGACAGGGGACAACCTACGAGCAGTACTTC.

J is TRBJ1-1 and V is TRBV7-7; D gene unclear. Per the germline V gene, CDR1 is SSHAT and CDR2 is FNYEAQ (reference sequence). This CDR3 has 13 residues. Trimming cost V 5 bases and J 0 bases, with 7 bases left between them. The CDR3 protein is CASSTNMNTEAFF. CDR3 nucleotides: TGTGCCAGCAGCACGAACATGAACACTGAAGCTTTCTTT.

V usage is TRBV7-9 and J usage is TRBJ2-5, with TRBD2 identical over 10 bases. The CDR3 contains 15 residues. Germline V lookup: CDR1 SEHNR, CDR2 FQNEAQ (reference sequence). V lost 5 bases, J lost 4 bases, and 7 bases stayed unmatched. The CDR3 bases are TGTGCCAGCAGCCCAAGCGGGGGGGCCGGAGAGACCCAGTACTTC. It specifies CASSPSGGAGETQYF. The complete variable domain, with remaining parts taken from reference TRBV7-9 and TRBJ2-5, reads DTGVSQNPRHKITKRGQNVTFRCDPISEHNRLYWYRQTLGQGPEFLTYFQNEAQLEKSRLLSDRFSAERPKGSFSTLEIQRTEQGDSAMYLCASSPSGGAGETQYFGPGTRLLVL.

This clone was seen only a few times. This chain links TRBV28 with TRBJ2-7; 8 bases align to TRBD2. CDR1 and CDR2 from the germline V gene are MDHEN and SYDVKM. Trimming cost V 7 bases and J 1 base; bases outside gene matches: 6. This CDR3 comprises 14 residues. CDR3 residues: CASTSAGASYEQYF. Written as DNA, the CDR3 is TGTGCCAGCACTTCAGCGGGAGCATCCTACGAGCAGTACTTC.

V usage is TRBV11-3 and J usage is TRBJ2-1; possible D gene TRBD1, 6 bases. CDR3 length: 15 residues. Trimming stripped 1 base from V and 3 bases from J, with 10 bases between. Germline lookup yields CDR1 SGHNT and CDR2 YENEEA. This CDR3 is CASSLGGHRYNEQFF. The CDR3 DNA is TGTGCCAGCAGCTTAGGGGGACACCGCTACAATGAGCAGTTCTTC. The variable domain in full, with the rest retrieved from reference TRBV11-3 and TRBJ2-1, is EAGVVQSPRYKIIEKKQPVAFWCNPISGHNTLYWYLQNLGQGPELLIRYENEEAVDDSQLPKDRFSAERLKGVDSTLKIQPAELGDSAVYLCASSLGGHRYNEQFFGPGTRLTVL.

The CDR3 region is CASSQTGYEQYF. CDR3 DNA sequence: TGCGCCAGCAGCCAGACAGGTTACGAGCAGTACTTC. The V gene is TRBV4-1, the J gene TRBJ2-7; tentative D call: TRBD1 (6 bases). The CDR3 extends over 12 amino acids. Germline assignment: CDR1 MGHRA and CDR2 YSYEKL. V was pared by 3 bases and J by 4 bases, with 7 bases between.

In this sample, this clone turned up a few times. This chain links TRBV6-6 with TRBJ1-1; D gene unclear. CDR1 and CDR2 from the germline V gene are MNHNY and SVGAGI (reference sequence). This CDR3 contains 12 residues. Trimming pared 6 bases from V and 2 bases from J, leaving 7 bases between. The CDR3 region has the DNA TGTGCCAGCAGGACTACAAACACTGAAGCTTTCTTT. Protein sequence: CASRTTNTEAFF.